A selection of T cell receptor beta chains follows, all from one sample in a study of T cell repertoires in cytomegalovirus infection. One entry per CDR3 protein, called by TCRdb with MiXCR from the reads. In the table there are 400,000 or so distinct CDR3 sequences, 25% to 40% of which are singletons. The sample consisted of PBMCs. The receptors come from a human donor in good health (CMV status not recorded). Some clones in this sample may be carry-over from other donors' samples. The CDR3 runs from the conserved cysteine through the conserved F or W. The order of the fields is D gene, J gene, clone size, V gene, CDR3 protein, CDR3 DNA. The D gene is left open where the match is weak. The size of a clone is reported for some rows only, either as once, few or many, or as a class for expanded clones.

>TRBD2|TRBJ2-1|many|TRBV7-2
CASSSRLAGEVEQFF
TGTGCCAGCAGCTCCCGACTAGCGGGGGAGGTTGAGCAGTTCTTC
>NA|TRBJ1-1|few|TRBV18
CASSPLQGGSEAFF
TGTGCCAGCTCACCACTTCAGGGTGGGTCTGAAGCTTTCTTT
>NA|TRBJ2-3|few|TRBV4-2
CASSPNTAGPSTDTQYF
TGTGCCAGCAGCCCTAATACGGCGGGGCCCAGCACAGATACGCAGTATTTT
>NA|TRBJ1-1|NA|TRBV6-5
CASSRVRVREWTEAFF
TGTGCCAGCAGCCGAGTCAGGGTTCGGGAGTGGACTGAAGCTTTCTTT
>TRBD1|TRBJ1-3|medium-sized|TRBV7-8
CASSSILGQGRGNTIYF
TGTGCCAGCAGCTCTATACTAGGACAGGGGCGAGGAAACACCATATATTTT
>TRBD1|TRBJ1-4|few|TRBV25-1
CASSEWTGERGGEKLFF
TGTGCCAGCAGTGAATGGACAGGGGAGAGGGGAGGGGAAAAACTGTTTTTT
>NA|TRBJ2-7|many|TRBV7-6
CASSLAGTPSEQYF
TGTGCCAGCAGCTTAGCCGGGACACCCAGCGAGCAGTACTTC
>TRBD2|TRBJ2-1|NA|TRBV5-1
CASSFPRERGNTYNEQFF
TGCGCCAGCAGCTTTCCGCGGGAGCGGGGGAACACCTACAATGAGCAGTTCTTC
>TRBD2|TRBJ2-3|once|TRBV28
CASSSLSSGGARDTQYF
TGTGCCAGCAGTTCGTTGTCAAGCGGGGGGGCCAGGGATACGCAGTATTTT
>NA|TRBJ1-5|NA|TRBV2
CASRQDRRGTGNQPQHF
TGTGCCAGCAGGCAAGACCGACGGGGGACGGGCAATCAGCCCCAGCATTTT
>TRBD1|TRBJ1-1|many|TRBV7-8
CASSFFRDRNTEAFF
TGTGCCAGCAGCTTCTTCCGGGACAGGAACACTGAAGCTTTCTTT
>NA|TRBJ1-5|NA|TRBV10-2
CASSEGQPHHF
TGCGCCAGCAGTGAAGGTCAGCCCCATCATTTT
>NA|TRBJ2-3|many|TRBV7-6
CASSLNPDTQYF
TGTGCCAGCAGCTTAAATCCAGATACGCAGTATTTT
>TRBD2|TRBJ2-5|NA|TRBV7-9
CASSLAAGTSGPQDTQYF
TGTGCCAGCAGCTTAGCGGCGGGAACTAGCGGGCCTCAAGATACCCAGTACTTC
>NA|TRBJ1-3|few|TRBV6-5
CASSWGTEGNTIYF
TGTGCCAGCAGTTGGGGGACGGAAGGAAACACCATATATTTT
>NA|TRBJ2-6|few|TRBV6-8
CASTERWAGGANVLTF
TGTGCCAGCACCGAAAGGTGGGCAGGTGGGGCCAACGTCCTGACTTTC
>TRBD1|TRBJ1-4|few|TRBV11-1
CASSTGATNEKLFF
TGTGCCAGCAGCACAGGGGCAACTAATGAAAAACTGTTTTTT
>NA|TRBJ2-7|many|TRBV11-2
CASSSQSEGPYEQYF
TGTGCCAGCAGCTCCCAAAGCGAGGGTCCCTACGAGCAGTACTTC
>TRBD1|TRBJ1-2|NA|TRBV2
CASSEAVRGINGYTF
TGTGCCAGCAGTGAAGCGGTCAGGGGGATCAATGGCTACACCTTC
>TRBD1|TRBJ1-5|NA|TRBV10-3
CAINDRVDQPQHF
TGTGCCATCAACGACAGGGTGGATCAGCCCCAGCATTTT
>NA|TRBJ1-6|many|TRBV6-6
CASSYSWGPGQQNSPLHF
TGTGCCAGCAGTTACTCATGGGGACCTGGACAGCAAAATTCACCCCTCCACTTT
>TRBD2|TRBJ2-1|NA|TRBV7-9
CASSLAIRGGEQFF
TGTGCCAGCAGCTTAGCGATTCGGGGGGGTGAGCAGTTCTTC
>NA|TRBJ1-5|many|TRBV7-9
CASSAEASNQPQHF
TGTGCCAGCAGCGCAGAAGCTAGCAATCAGCCCCAGCATTTT
>NA|TRBJ2-7|few|TRBV7-2
CASSSPDRFYEQYF
TGTGCCAGCAGCTCACCCGACAGGTTCTACGAGCAGTACTTC
>TRBD1|TRBJ1-6|NA|TRBV15
CATSRVEGATYNSPLHF
TGTGCCACCAGCAGAGTTGAGGGGGCTACCTATAATTCACCCCTCCACTTT
>NA|TRBJ2-1|NA|TRBV7-2
CASSLAAALYNEQFF
TGTGCCAGCAGCTTAGCTGCGGCCCTTTACAATGAGCAGTTCTTC
>TRBD1|TRBJ1-1|NA|TRBV7-9
CASSRQGAWTEAFF
TGTGCCAGCAGCCGACAGGGGGCATGGACTGAAGCTTTCTTT
>TRBD1|TRBJ1-1|NA|TRBV6-1
CASSEAGGGGPTEAFF
TGTGCCAGCAGTGAAGCGGGAGGAGGGGGCCCCACTGAAGCTTTCTTT
>NA|TRBJ2-2|NA|TRBV4-1
CASSPESLQGPGELFF
TGTGCCAGCAGCCCTGAATCCCTACAGGGCCCCGGGGAGCTGTTTTTT
>NA|TRBJ2-1|NA|TRBV7-6
CASRPRGADNEQFF
TGTGCCAGCAGACCTCGCGGGGCGGACAATGAGCAGTTCTTC
>NA|TRBJ1-5|NA|TRBV4-2
CASSRERRVHQPQHF
TGTGCCAGCAGCCGCGAGAGGAGGGTCCATCAGCCCCAGCATTTT